This passage covers 18 T cell receptor beta chains from one sample sequenced in a study of cytomegalovirus exposure and HLA in healthy donors. 60 Vbeta and 13 Jbeta primers were used in PCR. The data were produced by immunoSEQ multiplex PCR, yet TCRdb's version contains in-frame clones alone and is incomplete. The table records 150,000 to 180,000 clones, 70% to 80% of them present only once. The sample consisted of PBMCs. Receptors originate from a woman in her 40s in good health and CMV-seronegative.

This clone was seen just once. The chain links TRBV5-6 to TRBJ1-6, with a weak D call TRBD1 (5 bases). The V end lost 0 bases, the J end lost 6 bases, and 7 bases lay between the germline ends. This CDR3 contains 14 residues. Germline loops: CDR1 SGHDT, CDR2 YYEEEE. The CDR3 region has the DNA TGTGCCAGCAGCTTGGGACAGCCTAATTCACCCCTCCACTTT. Encoded protein: CASSLGQPNSPLHF.

V is TRBV6-1 and J is TRBJ2-3; 11 nucleotides line up with TRBD2. The CDR3 has 14 amino acids. Unmatched junction bases numbered 4, after V lost 5 bases and J lost 6 bases. Germline V gives CDR1 MNHNS, CDR2 SASEGT. The CDR3 region has the DNA TGTGCCAGCAGTTTAGCGGGGGGGTGGGATACGCAGTATTTT. Residues: CASSLAGGWDTQYF.

V is TRBV7-8 and J is TRBJ1-2; a possible D gene is TRBD1 (6 bases). Trimming cost V 5 bases and J 6 bases, with 10 bases left between them. The CDR3 length is 12 residues. The germline gives CDR1 SGHVS, CDR2 FQNEAQ. CDR3 nucleotide sequence: TGTGCCAGCAGCCCCAAGGGGGATGGCTACACCTTC. This encodes CASSPKGDGYTF.

The genes are TRBV4-2 and TRBJ2-1; D may be TRBD2 (5 bases). CDR1 and CDR2 (germline): LGHNA, YNFKEQ. The germline V and J ends were trimmed by 1 base and 5 bases, with 15 bases remaining between them. The CDR3 is 16 amino acids. DNA for the CDR3: TGTGCCAGCAGCCAAGTCTCAGAGGAGGCACACAATGAGCAGTTCTTC. This codes for CASSQVSEEAHNEQFF.

Details on this clone: It is likely a read error, because the conserved phenylalanine at the end of the CDR3 is missing. No DNA is shown, since the ends of the CDR3 on it are uncertain; the CDR3 is the one TCRdb lists. V usage is TRBV5-6 and J usage is TRBJ2-7; the tabulated D call, TRBD2, remains unverified against the DNA. Germline V lookup: CDR1 SGHDT, CDR2 YYEEEE. Ends included, the CDR3 has 9 residues. The CDR3 protein is CASSLRDSL.

In this sample, this clone turned up once. This chain joins TRBV4-2 and TRBJ2-1; perhaps TRBD2 as D (6 bases). The CDR3 contains 16 residues. V was pared by 4 bases and J by 3 bases, with 16 bases between. Germline CDR1 and CDR2: LGHNA and YNFKEQ. CDR3 DNA: TGTGCCAGCAGCCGATTAGGCGGGACTGACTACAATGAGCAGTTCTTC. It encodes CASSRLGGTDYNEQFF.

The rearrangement uses TRBV5-1 and TRBJ1-1; D is unresolved. CDR3 length: 15 amino acids. Per the germline V gene, CDR1 is SGHRS and CDR2 is YFSETQ. V shed 3 bases and J shed 1 base, with 13 bases lying between them. CDR3 protein: CASSSHLGGNTEAFF. CDR3 bases: TGCGCCAGCAGCTCCCATCTGGGAGGGAACACTGAAGCTTTCTTT.

The gene calls are TRBV6-5 and TRBJ2-5; D not resolved. The DNA end is more similar to TRBJ2-7, so the J call may be wrong. CDR1 is MNHEY and CDR2 is SVGAGI in the germline V gene. The CDR3 is 13 residues long. The DNA for the CDR3 is TGTGCCTTACCAACGGTTGTGTCCTACGAGCAGTACTTC. Its protein is CALPTVVSYEQYF.

This chain links TRBV7-9 with TRBJ2-7, with TRBD1 matching 10 bases. This CDR3 is built from 16 residues. V was pared by 1 base and J by 7 bases, with 10 bases of the junction left unmatched. The germline V gene has CDR1 SEHNR and CDR2 FQNEAQ (reference sequence). CDR3 sequence (DNA): TGTGCCAGCAGCTTAGTAGCCGGGACAGGGGTGGGGGAGCAGTACTTC. Its translation: CASSLVAGTGVGEQYF.

This chain uses TRBV18 with TRBJ2-7; 10 nucleotides match TRBD1. The trim removed 6 bases at V and 5 bases at J, leaving 10 bases unmatched. Germline assignment: CDR1 KGHSH and CDR2 LQKENI. This CDR3 spans 15 amino acids. The DNA for the CDR3 is TGTGCCAGCTCTCGACGACAGGGGGCAGTGAACGAGCAGTACTTC. Translated: CASSRRQGAVNEQYF.

The chain carries TRBV6-5 and TRBJ1-6, with a tentative D call TRBD1 (5 bases). CDR3 size: 15 residues. The V end was cut by 4 bases, the J end by 8 bases, with 15 bases between. From germline, CDR1 is MNHEY and CDR2 SVGAGI. CDR3 sequence: CASSSPSRGDSPLHF. The CDR3 DNA reads TGTGCCAGCAGTTCCCCCTCAAGGGGTGATTCACCCCTCCACTTT.

This chain connects TRBV30 to TRBJ2-3; 11 positions agree with TRBD2. Germline values: CDR1 GTSNPN, CDR2 SVGIG (reference sequence). J gave up 0 bases and V 8 bases, and 19 bases lay outside the gene matches. This CDR3 contains 19 residues. The CDR3 DNA sequence: TGTGCCCGAAATCCGGGACTAGCGGAAACCTGGACGAGCACAGATACGCAGTATTTT. It translates to CARNPGLAETWTSTDTQYF.

The chain combines TRBV5-1 with TRBJ1-5; 9 bases are a match to TRBD1. CDR3 length equals 15 residues. Germline V gives CDR1 SGHRS, CDR2 YFSETQ. Germline trimming cut 2 bases from V and 6 bases from J; bases unmatched to any gene: 6. The CDR3 DNA reads TGCGCCAGCAGCTTCGGGACAGGGTCTCGTCAGCCCCAGCATTTT. It translates to CASSFGTGSRQPQHF.

This clone was recorded a few times. The chain employs TRBV6-1 and TRBJ1-1; D unresolved. This CDR3 spans 13 amino acids. The V and J ends lost 8 bases and 1 base respectively, with 11 bases between them. Germline V gene lookup returns CDR1 MNHNS and CDR2 SASEGT. The DNA for the CDR3 is TGTGCCAGCTTAGAGGGAAGGAACACTGAAGCTTTCTTT. Translation: CASLEGRNTEAFF.

This rearrangement joins TRBV18 to TRBJ1-4; D perhaps matches TRBD1 (6 bases). Germline CDR1 KGHSH, CDR2 LQKENI. This CDR3 region has 13 residues. The V gene lost 2 bases and the J gene lost 10 bases, with 11 bases spanning the gap. CDR3 protein: CASSPSTGLKLFF. The CDR3 DNA reads as TGTGCCAGCTCACCATCCACAGGGCTAAAACTGTTTTTT.

This clone showed up just a few times. This sequence joins TRBV6-5 and TRBJ1-5, with D unclear. Germline V CDR1 and CDR2: MNHEY, SVGAGI. V was cut by 5 bases and J by 7 bases, with 12 bases left in between. This CDR3 contains 13 residues. The CDR3 DNA reads TGTGCCAGCAGTCGAAGGGAGGGACAGCCCCAGCATTTT. It encodes CASSRREGQPQHF.

The chain joins TRBV7-9 to TRBJ1-2; 9 bases match TRBD1. Per the germline V gene, CDR1 is SEHNR and CDR2 is FQNEAQ (reference sequence). Trimming took 5 bases from V and 4 from J; bases not matched to a gene: 2. This CDR3 has 13 residues. In DNA form, the CDR3 reads TGTGCCAGCAGCCGGACAGGGGCCTATGGCTACACCTTC. It yields the protein CASSRTGAYGYTF.

This clone came up once. This chain uses TRBV7-2 with TRBJ1-1; D is unresolved. Germline V gives CDR1 SGHTA, CDR2 FQGNSA. Trimming left V 2 bases short and J 1 base short, with 5 bases between. This CDR3 has 13 residues. CDR3 sequence reads: CASSLYRNTEAFF. The CDR3 region has the DNA TGTGCCAGCAGCTTATACAGGAACACTGAAGCTTTCTTT.